The table lists the clone carrying this T cell receptor (beta chain) with a count of one. Its antigen remains unknown. This CDR3 contains 15 residues. The V gene end was trimmed by 7 bases and the J gene end by 6 bases; junction bases not matched to a gene: 11. Looked up from germline, CDR1 is MDHEN and CDR2 is SYDVKM. These data are taken from a study of T cell responses to AZD1222 COVID-19 vaccine. Study as a whole: Second-dose timings of about 4 or about 12 weeks were pooled. Findings and caveats of the study: Clonal diversity was possibly underestimated, and the donors were mostly white British, with more females. Across the whole spike, CD4 TCRs peaked at regions 160-218 and 743-854.

This table comes from immunoSEQ multiplex PCR, and its TCRdb copy is limited to in-frame clones, with some not included. Of around 110,000 clones in the sample, about four fifths were seen once. The chain uses TRBV28 and TRBJ2-7; 11 bases match TRBD1. This sequence originates from an adult in good health. Sample: peripheral blood, taken on day 0 of AZD1222 vaccination. CDR3 sequence reads: CASTIFRTGGGEQYF. CDR3 DNA sequence: TGTGCCAGCACCATCTTCCGGACAGGGGGCGGCGAGCAGTACTTC.